The TCR beta chain under discussion was sequenced for a study of identical twins. Study outcomes and limitations: Out-of-frame alpha sequences shared between twins exhibited an excess of low generation probability.

TCRdb fed the 5' RACE reads into MiXCR, producing one record per CDR3 protein. The sample has around 230,000 distinct CDR3 sequences; 6.5% are singletons. This clonotype occurred a few times. Its antigen remains unidentified. Between the trimmed V and J ends, which lost 0 bases and 5 bases, there was a span of 14 bases. Germline V gene lookup returns CDR1 DFQATT and CDR2 SNEGSKA (reference sequence). The CDR3 consists of 15 residues. This same sample was also part of a study on T cells expressing NK-cell markers.

The clonotype comes from a woman younger than 30 in good health. The sample comprised CD8+ T cells sorted from blood. V usage is TRBV20-1 and J usage is TRBJ1-5; D is unresolved. The CDR3 DNA sequence: TGCAGTGCTAGAGATAGAAAGGACCCTGATCAGCCCCAGCATTTT. Translation gives CSARDRKDPDQPQHF.